This entry describes one TCR beta chain. This clonotype was seen a few times. Its antigen specificity is not known. Per-nucleotide qualities are absent, and no much larger clonotype sits a single base away. V is pared back by 0 bases and J by 2 bases, with 11 bases lying between the germline termini. From the cysteine up to the phenylalanine, the CDR3 has a length of 16 residues. This entry keeps only the CDR3 DNA: 48 bases, framed from base 1. The germline V gene provides CDR1 MGHRA and CDR2 YSYEKL. These data are taken from a study of response to subunit inactivated influenza vaccine (dated by TCRdb to the late 2010s). For context, the study as a whole: The study used deep quantitative T cell receptor repertoire profiling to track responses to a trivalent subunit inactivated influenza vaccine.

The research as a whole found: The authors proposed that each seasonal influenza vaccination may bring in only a limited number of new T cells.

Library creation used RT-PCR. Sequenced using an Illumina HiSeq 2500. TCRdb reran the public reads through fastp at Q25 and MiXCR, keeping productive beta chains. Rows merge per CDR3 protein into single entries with the most common DNA and genes. This sample lists roughly 650,000 distinct CDR3 sequences; approximately 15% were detected once. The ten largest clones capture 6% to 9.5% of the sample. The specimen was PBMCs from blood, collected 14 to 15 days before vaccination. This chain is built from TRBV4-1 and TRBJ1-5; D gene: possibly TRBD1, on 5 matching bases. This TCR was sampled from a man aged 45 to 65 who received an inactivated influenza vaccine. Donor details come from another sample of the same person, matched by shared clones. The nucleotide sequence is given as TGCGCCAGCAGCCAAGAGGGGGTCCGGCGCAATCAGCCCCAGCATTTT. Translated, this gives CASSQEGVRRNQPQHF.